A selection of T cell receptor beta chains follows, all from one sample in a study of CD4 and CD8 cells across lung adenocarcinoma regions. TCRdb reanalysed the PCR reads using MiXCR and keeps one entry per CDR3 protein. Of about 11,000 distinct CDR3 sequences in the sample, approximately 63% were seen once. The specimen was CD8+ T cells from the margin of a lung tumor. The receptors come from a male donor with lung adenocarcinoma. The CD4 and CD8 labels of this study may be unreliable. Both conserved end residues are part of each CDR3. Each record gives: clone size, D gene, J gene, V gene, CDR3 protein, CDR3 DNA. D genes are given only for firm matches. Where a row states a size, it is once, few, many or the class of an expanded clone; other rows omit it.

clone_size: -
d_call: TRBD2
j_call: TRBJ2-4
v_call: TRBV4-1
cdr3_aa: CASSPLGGSGNIQYF
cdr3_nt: TGCGCCAGCAGCCCCTTGGGCGGGAGTGGGAACATTCAGTACTTC

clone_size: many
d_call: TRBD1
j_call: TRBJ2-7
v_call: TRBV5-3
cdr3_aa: CARSPWTGGIDEQYF
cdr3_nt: TGTGCCAGAAGCCCCTGGACAGGGGGCATTGACGAGCAGTACTTC

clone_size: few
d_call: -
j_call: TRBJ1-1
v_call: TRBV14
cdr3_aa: CASSLGRKSTEAFF
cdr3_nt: TGTGCCAGCAGCCTCGGACGGAAATCCACTGAAGCTTTCTTT

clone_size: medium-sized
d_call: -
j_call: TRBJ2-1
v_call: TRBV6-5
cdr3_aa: CATRVGPYNEQFF
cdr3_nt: TGTGCCACCCGGGTGGGGCCCTACAATGAGCAGTTCTTC

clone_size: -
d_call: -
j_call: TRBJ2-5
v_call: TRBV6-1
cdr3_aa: CASRGAGRGVQDTQYF
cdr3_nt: TGTGCCAGCAGGGGAGCCGGGAGAGGGGTTCAAGATACGCAGTACTTC

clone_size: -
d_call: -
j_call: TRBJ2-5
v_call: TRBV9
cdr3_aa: CASSVGQGRGQETQYF
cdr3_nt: TGTGCCAGCAGCGTAGGGCAGGGCCGGGGCCAAGAGACCCAGTACTTC

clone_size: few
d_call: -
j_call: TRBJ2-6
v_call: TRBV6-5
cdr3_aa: CASSSPKGSGANVLTF
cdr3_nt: TGTGCCAGCAGTTCCCCCAAGGGCTCTGGGGCCAACGTCCTGACTTTC

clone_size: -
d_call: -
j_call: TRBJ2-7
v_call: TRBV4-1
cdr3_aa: CASSQDPTGGYEQYF
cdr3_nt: TGCGCCAGCAGCCAAGACCCCACAGGTGGCTACGAGCAGTACTTC

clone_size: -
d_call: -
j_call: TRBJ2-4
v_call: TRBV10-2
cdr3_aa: CASSEGGGVTGKNIQYF
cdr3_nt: TGCGCCAGCAGTGAGGGAGGCGGGGTCACAGGCAAAAACATTCAGTACTTC

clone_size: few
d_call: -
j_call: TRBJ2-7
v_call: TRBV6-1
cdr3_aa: CASRPGRNSYEQYF
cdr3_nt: TGTGCCAGCAGGCCGGGACGGAACTCCTACGAGCAGTACTTC

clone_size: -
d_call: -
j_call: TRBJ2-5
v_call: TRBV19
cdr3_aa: CASSPQGKTQYF
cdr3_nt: TGTGCCAGTAGTCCGCAGGGAAAGACCCAGTACTTC

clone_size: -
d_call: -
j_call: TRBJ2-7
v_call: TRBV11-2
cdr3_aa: CASSLSSLYEQYF
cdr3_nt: TGTGCCAGCAGCTTATCAAGCTTGTACGAGCAGTACTTC

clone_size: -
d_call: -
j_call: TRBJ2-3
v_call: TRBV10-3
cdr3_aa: CAISDSTGPDTQYF
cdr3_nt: TGTGCCATCAGTGACAGTACAGGGCCAGATACGCAGTATTTT

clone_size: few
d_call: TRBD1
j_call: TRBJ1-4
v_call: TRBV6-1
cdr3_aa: CASRTGGGGEKLFF
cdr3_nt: TGTGCCAGCAGAACAGGGGGCGGCGGTGAAAAACTGTTTTTT

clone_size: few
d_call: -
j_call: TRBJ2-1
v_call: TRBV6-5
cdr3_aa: CASSLKNSYNEQFF
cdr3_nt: TGTGCCAGCAGTTTAAAGAACTCCTACAATGAGCAGTTCTTC

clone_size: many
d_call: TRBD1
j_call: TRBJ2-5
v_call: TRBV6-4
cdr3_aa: CASSDPSDREASIAETQYF
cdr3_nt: TGTGCCAGCAGTGACCCATCGGACAGGGAAGCCAGCATAGCCGAGACCCAGTACTTC

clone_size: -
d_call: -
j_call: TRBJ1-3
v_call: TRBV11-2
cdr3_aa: CASSFGLSAEVGTIYF
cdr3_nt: TGTGCCAGCAGCTTTGGATTAAGCGCAGAGGTTGGCACCATATATTTT

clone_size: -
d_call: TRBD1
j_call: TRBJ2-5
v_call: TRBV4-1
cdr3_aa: CASSHGTGGTRETQYF
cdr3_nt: TGCGCCAGCAGCCACGGGACAGGGGGCACTAGGGAGACCCAGTACTTC

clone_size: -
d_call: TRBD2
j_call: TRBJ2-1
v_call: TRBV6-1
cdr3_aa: CASSDLAGGVSYNEQFF
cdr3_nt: TGTGCCAGCAGTGACTTAGCGGGGGGCGTCTCCTACAATGAGCAGTTCTTC

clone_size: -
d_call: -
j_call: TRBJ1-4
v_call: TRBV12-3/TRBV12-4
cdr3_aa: CASSPSWDTTNEKLFF
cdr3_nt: TGTGCCAGCAGTCCCAGTTGGGATACGACTAATGAAAAACTGTTTTTT

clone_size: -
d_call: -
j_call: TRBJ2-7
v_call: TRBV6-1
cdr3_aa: CASRDRAYEQYF
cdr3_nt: TGTGCCAGCAGGGACAGAGCCTACGAGCAGTACTTC

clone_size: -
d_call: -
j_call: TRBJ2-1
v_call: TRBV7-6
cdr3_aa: CASSLSLRQGVYNEQFF
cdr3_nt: TGTGCCAGCAGTTTATCTCTCAGGCAGGGTGTGTACAATGAGCAGTTCTTC

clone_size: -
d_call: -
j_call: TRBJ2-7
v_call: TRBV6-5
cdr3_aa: CASSYVAPQSYEQYF
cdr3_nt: TGTGCCAGCAGTTACGTGGCCCCTCAATCCTACGAGCAGTACTTC

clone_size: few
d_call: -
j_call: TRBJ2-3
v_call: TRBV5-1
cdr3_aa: CASSSSAGSVLDTQYF
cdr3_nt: TGCGCCAGCAGCTCCTCAGCGGGTTCGGTATTAGATACGCAGTATTTT

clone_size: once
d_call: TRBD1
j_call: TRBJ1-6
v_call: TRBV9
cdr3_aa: CASSVGGTGAPLHF
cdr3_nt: TGTGCCAGCAGCGTAGGGGGGACAGGGGCACCCCTCCACTTT

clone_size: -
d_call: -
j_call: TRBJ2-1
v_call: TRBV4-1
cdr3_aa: CASSQVPAPVKQFF
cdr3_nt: TGCGCCAGCAGCCAAGTTCCAGCACCCGTCAAGCAGTTCTTC

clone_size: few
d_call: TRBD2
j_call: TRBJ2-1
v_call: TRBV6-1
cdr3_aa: CASSQGLAVPYNEQFF
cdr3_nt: TGTGCCAGCAGTCAAGGACTAGCGGTACCCTACAATGAGCAGTTCTTC

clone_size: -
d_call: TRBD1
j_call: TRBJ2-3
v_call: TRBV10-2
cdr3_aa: CASRKTGGTGTQYF
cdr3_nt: TGCGCGAGCAGAAAGACAGGGGGCACCGGGACGCAGTATTTT

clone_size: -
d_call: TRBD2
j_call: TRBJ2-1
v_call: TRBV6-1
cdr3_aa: CASSRTSGGAGEQFF
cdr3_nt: TGTGCCAGCAGTCGGACTAGCGGGGGGGCGGGTGAGCAGTTCTTC

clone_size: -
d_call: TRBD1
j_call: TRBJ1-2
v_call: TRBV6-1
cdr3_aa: CASNTGTATNYGYTF
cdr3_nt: TGTGCCAGCAACACCGGGACAGCCACTAACTATGGCTACACCTTC

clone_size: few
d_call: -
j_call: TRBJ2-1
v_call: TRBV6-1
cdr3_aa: CASHTVQNEQFF
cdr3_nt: TGTGCCAGCCATACGGTCCAAAATGAGCAGTTCTTT

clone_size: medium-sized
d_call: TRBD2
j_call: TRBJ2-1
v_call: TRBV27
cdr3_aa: CASSPLAGAGVVEQFF
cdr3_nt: TGTGCCAGCAGCCCTTTAGCGGGAGCAGGGGTGGTTGAACAGTTCTTC

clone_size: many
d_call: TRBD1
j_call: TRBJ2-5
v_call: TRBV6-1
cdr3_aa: CASKETGRETQYF
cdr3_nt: TGTGCCAGCAAGGAGACAGGGCGGGAGACCCAGTACTTC

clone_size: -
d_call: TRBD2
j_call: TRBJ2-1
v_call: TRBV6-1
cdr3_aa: CASSEGLAGGFYNEQFF
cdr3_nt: TGTGCCAGCAGTGAAGGTTTAGCGGGGGGTTTTTACAATGAGCAGTTCTTC

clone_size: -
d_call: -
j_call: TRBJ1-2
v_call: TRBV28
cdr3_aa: CASRIVGTTNYGYTF
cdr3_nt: TGTGCCAGCAGGATCGTGGGGACTACTAACTATGGCTACACCTTC

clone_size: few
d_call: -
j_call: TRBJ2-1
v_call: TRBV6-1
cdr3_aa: CASSEGGGDYNEQFF
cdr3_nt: TGTGCCAGCAGTGAGGGCGGAGGGGACTACAATGAGCAGTTCTTC

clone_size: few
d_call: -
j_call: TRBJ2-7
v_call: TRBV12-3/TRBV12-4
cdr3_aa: CASRRSVSEQYF
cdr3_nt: TGTGCCAGCAGACGGAGTGTTAGCGAGCAGTACTTC

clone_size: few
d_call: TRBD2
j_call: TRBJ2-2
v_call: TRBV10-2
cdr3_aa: CASRTGGPYTGELFF
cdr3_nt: TGCGCCAGCAGAACGGGAGGGCCATACACCGGGGAGCTGTTTTTT

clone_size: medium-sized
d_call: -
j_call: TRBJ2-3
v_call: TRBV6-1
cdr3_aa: CASSEDTQYF
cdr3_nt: TGTGCCAGCAGCGAAGATACGCAGTATTTT

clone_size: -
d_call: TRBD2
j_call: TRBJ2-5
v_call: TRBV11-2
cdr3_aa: CASSWIMTSGSIETQYF
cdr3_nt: TGTGCCAGCAGCTGGATTATGACTAGCGGGAGTATAGAGACCCAGTACTTC

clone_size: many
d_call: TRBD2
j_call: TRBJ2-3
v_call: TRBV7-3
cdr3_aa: CASSPLTSGRPADTQYF
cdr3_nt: TGTGCCAGCAGCCCGCTGACTAGCGGGAGGCCGGCAGATACGCAGTATTTT

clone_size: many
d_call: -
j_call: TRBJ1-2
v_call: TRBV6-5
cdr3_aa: CASSSSPMRSSVGYTF
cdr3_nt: TGTGCCAGCAGCTCCAGCCCAATGCGGTCCAGCGTTGGCTACACCTTC

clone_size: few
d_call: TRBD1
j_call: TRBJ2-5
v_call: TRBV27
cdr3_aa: CASSLSTGVGETQYF
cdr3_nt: TGTGCCAGCAGTTTATCGACAGGGGTGGGGGAGACCCAGTACTTC

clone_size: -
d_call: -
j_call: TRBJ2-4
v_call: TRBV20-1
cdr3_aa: CSAGDIQYF
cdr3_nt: TGCAGTGCTGGAGACATTCAGTACTTC

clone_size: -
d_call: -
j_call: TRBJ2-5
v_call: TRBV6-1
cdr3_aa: CASSRSLEETQYF
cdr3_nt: TGTGCCAGCAGCCGTTCGTTGGAGGAGACCCAGTACTTC